This T cell receptor (beta chain) was identified in a study of blood T cell repertoires in COVID-19. About the research overall: Nucleic acid was either cDNA or gDNA, and it came from T cells, B-cell-depleted T cells, or PBMCs.

One Seattle source followed patients from active infection through their disease course. TCRdb's table, derived via immunoSEQ multiplex PCR, lists solely in-frame clones and lacks some. The sample holds about 56,000 clones, roughly 89% seen once. The germline gives CDR1 SGDLS, CDR2 YYNGEE. The CDR3 contains 15 residues. Losses at the gene ends were 0 bases for V and 4 bases for J; bases not matched to a gene: 5. The material sequenced was peripheral blood. This chain connects TRBV9 to TRBJ1-2; 8 bases are a match to TRBD1. This TCR came from a woman in her sixties with COVID-19, enrolled during active disease. This CDR3 is CASSVAGTGGYGYTF. CDR3 nucleotides: TGTGCCAGCAGCGTAGCTGGGACAGGTGGCTATGGCTACACCTTC.